This T cell receptor (beta chain) derives from a study of spatial heterogeneity in lung cancer. Study-level background: The correlation between TCR transcript counts in tumor regions and a T cell module score from matched bulk RNA-seq was strong. Each unique TCR and UMI combination was seen more than ten times on average in raw reads.

This clonotype was counted between two and nine times. Antigen unknown. Study observations and caveats: Tumor mutation count correlated with how many alpha and beta TCRs expanded intratumorally.

The CDR3 runs 12 residues. Germline V gene lookup returns CDR1 MDHEN and CDR2 SYDVKM. The germline V and J ends were trimmed by 2 bases and 15 bases, with 14 bases remaining between them. Every TCR cDNA molecule carried a tag that served as a unique molecular identifier. Each CDR3 protein gets one entry after TCRdb re-called the 5' RACE reads with MiXCR. The sample holds a few thousand distinct CDR3 sequences, around 12% seen once. Documented time point: sample taken at primary tumor resection. Researchers sequenced whole RNA taken from tumor, nontumor lung or frozen PBMC without sorting. The clonotype originates from a male donor with early-stage non-small cell lung cancer. The chain employs TRBV28 and TRBJ2-1; D unresolved. The material sequenced was lung tumor tissue, taken at surgery. The CDR3 here is CASSLEARSPFF. The CDR3 coding sequence is TGTGCCAGCAGTTTAGAGGCTAGGTCTCCGTTCTTC.